This TCR beta chain was retrieved from a study of T cell clonality in common variable immunodeficiency. Study-wide findings and caveats: In common variable immunodeficiency, TCR beta chains reportedly carried fewer deletions and N-nucleotide insertions. Compared with healthy controls, CVID subjects showed increased TCRbeta clonality, mostly in about a third.

Looked up from germline, CDR1 is LNHDA and CDR2 is SQIVND (reference sequence). V was shortened by 10 bases and J by 4 bases, with 15 bases between the two germline ends. The CDR3 sequence is 13 residues long. Produced via immunoSEQ multiplex PCR; TCRdb's table is partial and in-frame only. Observed in the sample are about 34,000 clones, none of them singletons. About this clone itself: Antigen: not known. From the germline J gene comes the end of the CDR3, since the read stops 3 residues before it.

The rearrangement joins TRBV19 to TRBJ2-3; D tentatively reads TRBD1 or TRBD2 (5 bases each). Sequencing was carried out using peripheral blood mononuclear cells. This receptor was obtained from a human donor with common variable immunodeficiency. The CDR3 protein is CATQWQGADTQYF. The sequenced CDR3 bases are TGTGCCACTCAGTGGCAGGGAGCAGATACG. Supplemented by reference TRBV19 and TRBJ2-3, the full variable domain reads DGGITQSPKYLFRKEGQNVTLSCEQNLNHDAMYWYRQDPGQGLRLIYYSQIVNDFQKGDIAEGYSVSREKKESFPLTVTSAQKNPTAFYLCATQWQGADTQYFGPGTRLTVL.